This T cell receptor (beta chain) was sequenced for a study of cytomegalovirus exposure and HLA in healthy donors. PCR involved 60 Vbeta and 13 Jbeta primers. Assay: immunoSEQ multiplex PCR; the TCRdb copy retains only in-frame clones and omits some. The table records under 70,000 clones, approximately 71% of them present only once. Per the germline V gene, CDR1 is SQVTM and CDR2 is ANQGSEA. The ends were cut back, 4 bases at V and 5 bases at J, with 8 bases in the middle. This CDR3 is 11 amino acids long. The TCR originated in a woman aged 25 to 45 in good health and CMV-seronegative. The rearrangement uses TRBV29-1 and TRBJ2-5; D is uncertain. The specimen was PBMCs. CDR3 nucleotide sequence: TGCAGCGTTGGAAAGAGGGAGACCCAGTACTTC. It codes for CSVGKRETQYF.